The next 27 T cell receptor beta chains were all read from a single sample in a study of blood T cell repertoires in COVID-19 (TCRdb year 2020). Library method: the immunoSEQ multiplex PCR assay. As stored in TCRdb, this immuneACCESS dataset retains in-frame rearrangements with V and J assigned. A fraction of the clones does not appear; measured against another copy, unresolved V genes explain less than half of the discrepancy, and the remainder lacks a known reason. The sample table contains about 220,000 clones; only one count was recorded for 65% to 85% of them. The ten top clones hold more than 10% of the sample. Input material: peripheral blood. These receptors all come from a human donor in a cohort sampled during active COVID-19.

J is TRBJ1-2 and V is TRBV12-3 or TRBV12-4; D remains ambiguous. The CDR3 covers 12 residues. Trimming stripped 5 bases from V and 4 bases from J, with 8 bases between. In nucleotides, the CDR3 is TGTGCCAGCAGTCTGGTCGGCTATGGCTACACCTTC. As protein: CASSLVGYGYTF.

The chain employs TRBV27 and TRBJ1-1, with 10 positions matching TRBD1. The CDR3 spans 17 residues. V lost 9 bases, J lost 5 bases, and 18 bases stayed unmatched. Germline values: CDR1 MNHEY, CDR2 SMNVEV (reference sequence). The CDR3 sequence is CASTIRGQGPRWTEAFF. DNA for the CDR3: TGTGCCAGTACAATCCGGGGACAGGGGCCTCGGTGGACTGAAGCTTTCTTT.

The V and J genes are TRBV19 and TRBJ2-1; D not resolved. CDR3 size: 16 residues. The germline V gene encodes CDR1 LNHDA and CDR2 SQIVND (reference sequence). V was shortened by 5 bases and J by 3 bases, with 17 bases between the two germline ends. CDR3 bases: TGTGCCAGTAGTCCTCCTTTGAGGCCTAACTACAATGAGCAGTTCTTC. Protein: CASSPPLRPNYNEQFF.

The chain is built from TRBV7-9 and TRBJ1-6, with D uncertain. CDR1 is SEHNR and CDR2 is FQNEAQ in the germline V gene (reference sequence). There are 19 residues in the CDR3. Trimming cost V 5 bases and J 0 bases, with 20 bases left between them. The CDR3 spells CASSLRGRHPASYNSPLHF. In DNA form, the CDR3 reads TGTGCCAGCAGCCTCCGGGGTAGACACCCAGCCTCCTATAATTCACCCCTCCACTTT.

As to this clone: A junction boundary mismatches the germline segment, possibly from a read error. The gene calls are TRBV19 and TRBJ1-1; TRBD1 agrees at 7 bases. There are 12 residues in the CDR3. Germline V gene data show CDR1 as LNHDA and CDR2 as SQIVND (reference sequence). DNA of the CDR3: TGTGCCAGTAGTATCCCCACCGGACAGGAACATTTT. Encoded protein: CASSIPTGQEHF. The variable domain in full, with the rest retrieved from reference TRBV19 and TRBJ1-1, is DGGITQSPKYLFRKEGQNVTLSCEQNLNHDAMYWYRQDPGQGLRLIYYSQIVNDFQKGDIAEGYSVSREKKESFPLTVTSAQKNPTAFYLCASSIPTGQEHFGQGTRLTVV.

This chain joins TRBV7-2 and TRBJ1-2, with TRBD1 matching over 9 bases. Germline V lookup: CDR1 SGHTA, CDR2 FQGNSA. This CDR3 region has 15 residues. The V gene end was trimmed by 2 bases and the J gene end by 6 bases; junction bases not matched to a gene: 7. CDR3 nucleotides: TGTGCCAGCAGCTTATCCAGGGACAGGGTGGATGGCTACACCTTC. Encoded protein: CASSLSRDRVDGYTF.

This clone was seen once. The chain combines TRBV20-1 with TRBJ2-3, with 9 bases identical to TRBD1. The trim removed 3 bases at V and 3 bases at J, leaving 7 bases unmatched. The CDR3 spans 15 residues. From germline, CDR1 is DFQATT and CDR2 SNEGSKA (reference sequence). The CDR3 loop is CSASYPDRGTDTQYF. In DNA form, the CDR3 reads TGCAGTGCTAGTTATCCGGACAGGGGAACAGATACGCAGTATTTT.

V and J are TRBV5-1 and TRBJ2-1, with TRBD2 matching 11 bases. Germline CDR1 and CDR2: SGHRS and YFSETQ. CDR3 length: 14 amino acids. V shed 7 bases and J 2 bases; nucleotides not matched to a gene: 2. The CDR3 DNA reads TGCGCCAGCCAGGGACTAGCGGCCTACAATGAGCAGTTCTTC. Translation gives CASQGLAAYNEQFF.

The chain combines TRBV24-1 with TRBJ1-2, with 9 nucleotides matching TRBD1. V lost 6 bases and J lost 9; bases outside the gene matches: 13. The CDR3 totals 15 residues. Germline V gives CDR1 KGHDR, CDR2 SFDVKD. The CDR3 region has the DNA TGTGCCACCAGTCCCTCCAGGGGACAGGGTCTGAGCTACACCTTC. This gives the protein CATSPSRGQGLSYTF.

This clone was picked up a small number of times. The CDR3 DNA sequence: TGTGCCAGCAGCTTAGACGGGGACACTGAAGCTTTCTTT. Its protein product is CASSLDGDTEAFF. The chain uses TRBV7-9 and TRBJ1-1; no clear D. The CDR3 is 13 residues long. V lost 1 base and J lost 3, with 6 bases in between. CDR1 SEHNR and CDR2 FQNEAQ come from the germline V gene (reference sequence).

This clone occurred a few times. This chain links TRBV10-1 with TRBJ2-2, with TRBD2 matching over 8 bases. The CDR3 runs 16 residues. Trimming removed 3 bases from V and 4 bases from J; junction bases left unmatched: 7. Germline lookup yields CDR1 WNHNN and CDR2 SYGVQD (reference sequence). DNA for the CDR3: TGCGCCAGCAGTGACGGCGGGGGGCGAGCCACCGGGGAGCTGTTTTTT. Residues: CASSDGGGRATGELFF.

V gene TRBV23-1 combines with J gene TRBJ1-1; D not certain. TRBV23-1 carries the ORF label, with uncertain function. CDR3 length: 20 residues. Trimming removed 4 bases at V and 1 base at J, with 28 bases between. As DNA, the CDR3 is TGCGCCAGCAGTCTGACGGGGATAGAGCCCTCCGCCGTAAAGAACACTGAAGCTTTCTTT. It specifies CASSLTGIEPSAVKNTEAFF.

This chain connects TRBV5-1 to TRBJ2-6, with D maybe TRBD2 (5 bases). With 3 bases removed from V and 2 bases from J, the gap between germline ends came to 9 bases. CDR3 length equals 15 residues. The germline V gene encodes CDR1 SGHRS and CDR2 YFSETQ. CDR3 region: CASSWRGPGANVLTF. The CDR3, as DNA: TGCGCCAGCAGCTGGCGAGGGCCTGGGGCCAACGTCCTGACTTTC. Together with reference TRBV5-1 and TRBJ2-6, the CDR3 gives the full variable domain: KAGVTQTPRYLIKTRGQQVTLSCSPISGHRSVSWYQQTPGQGLQFLFEYFSETQRNKGNFPGRFSGRQFSNSRSEMNVSTLELGDSALYLCASSWRGPGANVLTFGAGSRLTVL.

This clone has only a few counts. This chain uses TRBV4-3 with TRBJ1-1; 9 nucleotides align to TRBD1. The V and J ends lost 0 bases and 6 bases, in that order; junction bases with no gene match: 11. CDR3 length: 17 residues. The V gene's germline CDR1 is LGHNA and CDR2 YSLEER. The CDR3 region is CASSQDRPGTGLAEAFF. CDR3 bases: TGCGCCAGCAGCCAAGATCGTCCCGGGACAGGGCTTGCTGAAGCTTTCTTT.

The chain joins TRBV19 to TRBJ2-1; 11 bases are shared with TRBD2. The CDR3 covers 17 residues. The trim removed 6 bases at V and 3 bases at J, leaving 10 bases unmatched. CDR1 and CDR2 from the germline V gene are LNHDA and SQIVND (reference sequence). CDR3 amino acids: CASSDETSGRFYNEQFF. DNA for the CDR3: TGTGCCAGTAGCGATGAAACTAGCGGGAGATTCTACAATGAGCAGTTCTTC.

The chain combines TRBV7-2 with TRBJ2-3; 9 bases map to TRBD1. J lost 0 bases, V lost 1 base, and 5 bases had no gene match. Germline V gene sequence: CDR1 SGHTA, CDR2 FQGNSA. The CDR3 is made up of 17 amino acids. CDR3 sequence: CASSLGGTGTSTDTQYF. The CDR3 nucleotides are TGTGCCAGCAGCTTAGGGGGGACAGGGACTAGCACAGATACGCAGTATTTT. Variable domain in full (rest from reference TRBV7-2 and TRBJ2-3): GAGVSQSPSNKVTEKGKDVELRCDPISGHTALYWYRQSLGQGLEFLIYFQGNSAPDKSGLPSDRFSAERTGGSVSTLTIQRTQQEDSAVYLCASSLGGTGTSTDTQYFGPGTRLTVL.

This chain connects TRBV30 to TRBJ2-2; TRBD2 agrees at 7 bases. V lost 6 bases, J lost 1 base, and 11 bases stayed unmatched. This CDR3 contains 16 residues. Germline values: CDR1 GTSNPN, CDR2 SVGIG (reference sequence). CDR3 protein: CACPRERGGNTGELFF. CDR3 sequence (DNA): TGTGCCTGTCCTAGGGAGCGGGGAGGGAACACCGGGGAGCTGTTTTTT.

This clone has just a few counts. V and J are TRBV14 and TRBJ2-1; TRBD2 matches at 8 bases. The CDR3 is 14 residues long. V was pared by 7 bases and J by 2 bases, with 4 bases of the junction left unmatched. The germline CDR1 and CDR2 sequences are SGHDN and FVKESK. The chain's CDR3 is CASKSGGTYNEQFF. CDR3 DNA: TGTGCCAGCAAGTCGGGGGGGACCTACAATGAGCAGTTCTTC.

The chain has TRBV7-8 and TRBJ2-7; TRBD2 might be the D (5 bases). Germline V lookup: CDR1 SGHVS, CDR2 FQNEAQ. The CDR3 covers 13 residues. V lost 1 base to trimming and J lost 5 bases, with 9 bases between them. The CDR3 DNA reads as TGTGCCAGCAGCTTAGAGCGGCACAACGAGCAGTACTTC. Translation gives CASSLERHNEQYF.

The rearrangement joins TRBV5-4 to TRBJ2-5, with TRBD2 matching over 9 bases. Germline V gene data show CDR1 as SGHNT and CDR2 as YYREEE (reference sequence). J lost 1 base, V lost 1 base, and 2 bases had no gene match. CDR3 length: 15 amino acids. CDR3 protein: CASSLTSGLQETQYF. The CDR3 DNA follows: TGTGCCAGCAGCTTGACTAGCGGGCTCCAAGAGACCCAGTACTTC.

The chain couples TRBV5-1 to TRBJ1-3; TRBD1 matches 12 bases. The CDR3 has 16 residues. Looked up from germline, CDR1 is SGHRS and CDR2 is YFSETQ. The V and J ends lost 4 bases and 3 bases, in that order; junction bases with no gene match: 5. CDR3 in amino acids: CASSPGTGGSGNTIYF. CDR3 DNA: TGCGCCAGCAGCCCGGGGACAGGGGGCAGTGGAAACACCATATATTTT.

The chain links TRBV20-1 to TRBJ1-4; possibly TRBD1 for D (6 bases). The CDR3 is 15 residues long. Trimming stripped 3 bases from V and 0 bases from J, with 11 bases between. The germline V gene has CDR1 DFQATT and CDR2 SNEGSKA (reference sequence). CDR3 sequence (DNA): TGCAGTGCTAGTCAGACAGGAGCAACTAATGAAAAACTGTTTTTT. Its translation is CSASQTGATNEKLFF.

The rearrangement joins TRBV6-1 to TRBJ2-7; a weak D match, TRBD1 (6 bases). In germline, CDR1 is MNHNS, CDR2 SASEGT. The V end lost 4 bases, the J end lost 3 bases, and 22 bases lay between the germline ends. This CDR3 region has 17 residues. The CDR3 bases are TGTGCCAGCAGTGGAGGACACGACAGGCCTGGCTACTACGAGCAGTACTTC. Residues: CASSGGHDRPGYYEQYF.

V usage is TRBV6-5 and J usage is TRBJ1-3; the D gene is possibly TRBD1 (6 bases). CDR1 MNHEY and CDR2 SVGAGI come from the germline V gene. This CDR3 has 15 residues. The V gene lost 8 bases and the J gene lost 0 bases, with 14 bases spanning the gap. In DNA, the CDR3 is TGTGCCAGCGCTTTTCGGACAGCCTCTGGAAACACCATATATTTT. It yields the protein CASAFRTASGNTIYF.

This sequence joins TRBV7-3 and TRBJ2-6; D unresolved. Trimming removed 1 base from V and 0 bases from J, with 7 bases in between. The CDR3 has 16 amino acids. In germline, CDR1 is SGHTA, CDR2 FQGTGA. CDR3 sequence (DNA): TGTGCCAGCAGCTTAATGGCGGCCTCTGGGGCCAACGTCCTGACTTTC. Its translation: CASSLMAASGANVLTF.

The chain is built from TRBV3-1 (or the pseudogene TRBV3-2) and TRBJ2-3; no firm D call. This CDR3 comprises 15 residues. V dropped 4 bases and J dropped 0 bases, with 11 bases sitting between them. Germline V gene data show CDR1 as LGHDT and CDR2 as YNNKEL (reference sequence). DNA for the CDR3: TGTGCCAGCAGCCCAATAGCACGGAGCACAGATACGCAGTATTTT. Protein sequence: CASSPIARSTDTQYF.

The chain recombines TRBV11-3 with TRBJ2-5; 7 nucleotides match TRBD2. Trimming at V came to 5 bases and at J to 5 bases, leaving 11 bases not matched to a gene. The germline CDR1 and CDR2 sequences are SGHNT and YENEEA. The CDR3 loop spans 15 amino acids. The chain's CDR3 is CASSPRPGGRETQYF. CDR3 bases: TGTGCCAGCAGCCCGAGACCGGGGGGAAGGGAGACCCAGTACTTC.